A single sample gave rise to the 10 T cell receptor beta chains below, sequenced in a study of T cells in Graves' hyperthyroidism and ophthalmopathy. The investigators amplified TCR beta CDR3 regions from RNA transcripts. With the HTBI primer set, the TCR CDR3 went through a first round of RT-PCR. TCRdb ran MiXCR on the multiplex PCR reads and lists one entry per CDR3 protein. Of a few hundred thousand distinct CDR3 sequences listed, roughly a fifth were seen once; the top ten hold around 50%. Sample: blood. The receptors here all came from a woman between 50 and 59 years old with Graves' hyperthyroidism.

This clonotype has more than one count but fewer than ten. The chain couples TRBV5-1 to TRBJ2-3, with D possibly being TRBD1 (5 bases). Germline assignment: CDR1 SGHRS and CDR2 YFSETQ. This CDR3 contains 14 residues. V lost 4 bases to trimming and J lost 0 bases, with 9 bases between them. The CDR3 loop is CASSPDTSTDTQYF. The CDR3 bases are TGCGCCAGCAGCCCGGACACTAGCACAGATACGCAGTATTTT.

The chain has TRBV19 and TRBJ1-6, with 7 positions matching TRBD1. The CDR3 loop spans 16 amino acids. V dropped 7 bases and J dropped 7; count of bases not matched to a gene: 13. Germline CDR1 LNHDA, CDR2 SQIVND (reference sequence). CDR3 amino acids: CASNGRSGQENSPLHF. CDR3 nucleotide sequence: TGTGCCAGTAACGGAAGGTCCGGACAGGAGAATTCACCCCTCCACTTT. The complete variable domain, with remaining parts taken from reference TRBV19 and TRBJ1-6, reads DGGITQSPKYLFRKEGQNVTLSCEQNLNHDAMYWYRQDPGQGLRLIYYSQIVNDFQKGDIAEGYSVSREKKESFPLTVTSAQKNPTAFYLCASNGRSGQENSPLHFGNGTRLTVT.

This clonotype showed up many times. The chain links TRBV5-1 to TRBJ2-7; D gene ambiguous. Germline values: CDR1 SGHRS, CDR2 YFSETQ. The V end lost 0 bases, the J end lost 6 bases, and 16 bases lay between the germline ends. The CDR3 covers 15 residues. CDR3 in DNA: TGCGCCAGCAGCTTGGCCGTCTCGAGTCTCGGCGAGCAGTACTTC. As protein: CASSLAVSSLGEQYF.

The chain combines TRBV11-2 with TRBJ2-7; D is unresolved. Looked up from germline, CDR1 is SGHAT and CDR2 is FQNNGV. Between the trimmed V and J ends, which lost 5 bases and 5 bases, there was a span of 10 bases. This CDR3 has 12 amino acids. The CDR3 DNA follows: TGTGCCAGCAGCCAGACCAAGAACGAGCAGTACTTC. Translating it yields CASSQTKNEQYF.

V is TRBV13 and J is TRBJ2-5; possibly TRBD1 for D (5 bases). Germline CDR1 and CDR2: PRHDT and FYEKMQ (reference sequence). The CDR3 totals 12 residues. V was clipped by 0 bases and J by 8 bases, with 7 bases between them. The CDR3, as DNA: TGTGCCAGCAGCTTAGGCAGGGCCACCCAGTACTTC. Translation: CASSLGRATQYF.

J is TRBJ2-3 and V is TRBV2; D is perhaps TRBD2 (5 bases). The CDR3 has 14 amino acids. Germline V gene data show CDR1 as SNHLY and CDR2 as FYNNEI. V was shortened by 6 bases and J by 1 base, with 11 bases between the two germline ends. CDR3 loop: CASRAASGTDTQYF. As DNA, the CDR3 is TGTGCCAGCAGAGCGGCGAGTGGCACAGATACGCAGTATTTT.

This clonotype was seen ten or more times. This chain joins TRBV5-5 and TRBJ2-5; weak D call: TRBD2 (6 bases). CDR1 and CDR2 from the germline V gene are SGHKS and YYEKEE (reference sequence). The V end was cut by 4 bases, the J end by 2 bases, with 15 bases between. The CDR3 is 15 amino acids. CDR3 sequence: CASSVRLVQQETQYF. CDR3 DNA: TGTGCCAGCAGCGTCAGACTAGTCCAACAAGAGACCCAGTACTTC. The variable domain in full, completed from reference TRBV5-5 and TRBJ2-5, reads DAGVTQSPTHLIKTRGQQVTLRCSPISGHKSVSWYQQVLGQGPQFIFQYYEKEERGRGNFPDRFSARQFPNYSSELNVNALLLGDSALYLCASSVRLVQQETQYFGPGTRLLVL.

This clonotype has just a few counts. Since a much larger clone is just one base distant, this may be a read error. This chain connects TRBV12-3 or TRBV12-4 to TRBJ1-1; tentatively, D is TRBD1 (5 bases). The CDR3 is 13 residues long. Here the CDR3 DNA reads TGTGCCAACAGTTTAGGGGAGGGCACTGAAGCTTTCTTT. Protein: CANSLGEGTEAFF.

This clonotype was counted many times. The chain combines TRBV9 with TRBJ2-1, with 8 nucleotides matching TRBD2. CDR1 is SGDLS and CDR2 is YYNGEE in the germline V gene. J lost 5 bases, V lost 0 bases, and 4 bases had no gene match. The CDR3 totals 15 residues. The CDR3 region is CASSVGASGHNEQFF. The DNA for the CDR3 is TGTGCCAGCAGCGTAGGGGCTAGCGGGCACAATGAGCAGTTCTTC.

Turning to this clonotype: This clone may be a read error of a much larger clone one base away. V gene TRBV5-5 combines with J gene TRBJ1-4; 11 bases match TRBD1. V trimming: 4 bases; J trimming: 12 bases; junction bases outside the gene matches: 11. Germline CDR1 reads SGHKS; CDR2 reads YYEKEE (reference sequence). The CDR3 spans 15 residues. The CDR3 DNA follows: TGTGCCAGCAGCACCGGGACAGGGGGAGGCGAAGAACTGTTTTTT. Translating gives CASSTGTGGGEELFF.